The text below deals with one T cell receptor beta chain. The CDR3 totals 14 residues. CDR1 is SGHAT, CDR2 FQNNGV, per germline. The germline V and J ends were trimmed by 3 bases and 4 bases, with 10 bases remaining between them. This entry belongs to a study of blood T cell repertoires in COVID-19. Background on the study: From the United States, Italy and Spain came samples of acute and convalescent COVID-19. T cells, B-cell-depleted T cells, or PBMCs provided the cDNA or gDNA that served as material.

How the authors handled the data: Reference gene primer amplification gave estimated nucleated cell counts. This table comes from immunoSEQ multiplex PCR, and its TCRdb copy is limited to in-frame clones, with some not included. That table supplies the V and J calls and clone size; D and trimming were determined from the DNA. The sample contains 40,000 to 50,000 clones, around 90% of which appear only once. The source is a middle-aged man with active COVID-19. The chain links TRBV11-2 to TRBJ2-1; TRBD2 is a possible D gene (6 bases). Sequenced: peripheral blood. The DNA for the CDR3 is TGTGCCAGCAGCTTGCGGGGTTTGTACAATGAGCAGTTCTTC. It translates to CASSLRGLYNEQFF.